The 23 T cell receptor beta chains presented below share a single source sample, sequenced in a study of cytomegalovirus exposure and HLA in healthy donors. PCR involved 60 Vbeta and 13 Jbeta primers. Clones were read by immunoSEQ multiplex PCR, and TCRdb kept only the in-frame ones, dropping some. The table lists approximately 100,000 clones, around 80% of them singletons. Material for sequencing was PBMCs. These receptors were collected from a woman aged 40 to 49 in good health and CMV-seronegative.

The chain is built from TRBV18 and TRBJ1-2; tentative D call: TRBD1 (5 bases). The length of the CDR3 is 13 residues. Germline CDR1 and CDR2: KGHSH and LQKENI. Trimming shortened V by 3 bases and J by 6 bases, and 11 bases separated the two germline ends. The CDR3 DNA is TGTGCCAGCTCACCTGGGGGGTCGGATGGCTACACCTTC. Its protein is CASSPGGSDGYTF.

The chain couples TRBV10-3 to TRBJ2-1, with 9 nucleotides matching TRBD1. Germline CDR1 reads ENHRY; CDR2 reads SYGVKD. The V gene end was trimmed by 0 bases and the J gene end by 15 bases; junction bases not matched to a gene: 6. This CDR3 is 13 amino acids long. CDR3 coding DNA: TGTGCCATCAGTGAGTCGGTGGGACAGGGAGTGTTCTTC. Its translation is CAISESVGQGVFF.

This clone appeared a few times. V is TRBV2 and J is TRBJ1-4; 8 bases align to TRBD1. The CDR3 spans 14 residues. The J segment lost 8 bases and the V segment lost 1 base, leaving 3 bases of the junction unmatched. CDR1 SNHLY and CDR2 FYNNEI come from the germline V gene. CDR3 in amino acids: CASSEGTGKEKLFF. The CDR3, as DNA: TGTGCCAGCAGTGAAGGGACAGGGAAGGAAAAACTGTTTTTT.

CDR3 DNA: TGTGCCAGCAGGATTGGACTAGCGGGAAGTTTGCAGTACTTC. Amino acids: CASRIGLAGSLQYF. V usage is TRBV28 and J usage is TRBJ2-7; 12 nucleotides line up with TRBD2. Germline-derived CDR1 and CDR2 are MDHEN and SYDVKM. V was pared by 6 bases and J by 9 bases, with 9 bases of the junction left unmatched. This CDR3 comprises 14 residues.

This rearrangement joins TRBV7-2 to TRBJ1-1, with 7 positions matching TRBD1. The germline V gene encodes CDR1 SGHTA and CDR2 FQGNSA. Unmatched junction bases numbered 5, after V lost 3 bases and J lost 1 base. The CDR3 has 15 amino acids. DNA for the CDR3: TGTGCCAGCAGCTTGGACAGGTCACGGAACACTGAAGCTTTCTTT. Translating gives CASSLDRSRNTEAFF.

This chain's CDR3 is CASSETGLEAFF. The DNA for the CDR3 is TGTGCCAGCAGCGAGACAGGGCTTGAAGCTTTCTTT. The J gene is TRBJ1-1, the V gene TRBV6-1; TRBD1 aligns across 7 bases. After removal of 6 bases from V and 7 bases from J, the junction contained 5 bases not matched to a gene. This CDR3 is built from 12 residues. Germline CDR1 MNHNS, CDR2 SASEGT.

This clone was counted a single time. The V and J genes are TRBV30 and TRBJ2-3; the match to TRBD2 covers 8 bases. The CDR3 contains 13 residues. V trimming: 4 bases; J trimming: 10 bases; junction bases outside the gene matches: 10. Germline V lookup: CDR1 GTSNPN, CDR2 SVGIG (reference sequence). The CDR3 is CAWTGTSGRSQYF. DNA of the CDR3: TGTGCCTGGACCGGGACTAGTGGGAGGTCGCAGTATTTT.

This CDR3 is CATSRKGDRGYEQYF. CDR3 DNA sequence: TGTGCCACCAGCAGAAAGGGGGACAGGGGATACGAGCAGTACTTC. The chain combines TRBV15 with TRBJ2-7; TRBD1 aligns across 10 bases. Losses at the gene ends were 2 bases for V and 4 bases for J; bases not matched to a gene: 5. The CDR3 is made up of 15 amino acids. Germline values: CDR1 LNHNV, CDR2 YYDKDF (reference sequence).

This clone was detected only a few times. The V call is TRBV5-1, the J call TRBJ1-2, with 9 bases that match TRBD1. The length of the CDR3 is 13 residues. Germline V gives CDR1 SGHRS, CDR2 YFSETQ. V shed 5 bases, J shed 6 bases, and the junction held 5 bases outside the gene matches. The CDR3 protein is CASSPDRGNGYTF. CDR3 nucleotide sequence: TGCGCCAGCAGTCCGGACAGGGGCAATGGCTACACCTTC.

V gene TRBV5-6 combines with J gene TRBJ1-5, with 7 bases matching TRBD1. The CDR3 loop spans 15 amino acids. V shed 4 bases and J 6 bases; nucleotides not matched to a gene: 10. Germline lookup yields CDR1 SGHDT and CDR2 YYEEEE. CDR3 nucleotides: TGTGCCAGCAGCCCGAGGGGTAACAGGGGTCAGCCCCAGCATTTT. The encoded protein is CASSPRGNRGQPQHF.

The rearrangement uses TRBV7-8 and TRBJ2-1, with 10 bases identical to TRBD2. Germline CDR1 reads SGHVS; CDR2 reads FQNEAQ. The trim removed 4 bases at V and 6 bases at J, leaving 15 bases unmatched. This CDR3 comprises 18 residues. CDR3 loop: CASSSRPAGGPLSNEQFF. The DNA for the CDR3 is TGTGCCAGCAGCTCCCGGCCAGCGGGGGGGCCTCTCTCCAATGAGCAGTTCTTC.

This clone was recorded a few times. The chain employs TRBV5-1 and TRBJ1-5; D unclear. This CDR3 has 15 amino acids. V was cut by 0 bases and J by 4 bases, with 11 bases left in between. Germline CDR1 reads SGHRS; CDR2 reads YFSETQ. CDR3 nucleotide sequence: TGCGCCAGCAGCTTGGACCCTGCGTCTAATCAGCCCCAGCATTTT. Translating it yields CASSLDPASNQPQHF. The full variable domain, rest sourced from reference TRBV5-1 and TRBJ1-5, is KAGVTQTPRYLIKTRGQQVTLSCSPISGHRSVSWYQQTPGQGLQFLFEYFSETQRNKGNFPGRFSGRQFSNSRSEMNVSTLELGDSALYLCASSLDPASNQPQHFGDGTRLSIL.

The CDR3 nucleotides read TGTGCCAGTAGTGTAGCCGGGGGAACGGAGACCCAGTACTTC. Translation gives CASSVAGGTETQYF. This chain links TRBV19 with TRBJ2-5; D perhaps matches TRBD2 (6 bases). Deletions cut 5 bases from V and 5 bases from J, with 15 bases between. The CDR3 runs to 14 residues. The germline V gene has CDR1 LNHDA and CDR2 SQIVND (reference sequence).

This clone showed up just once. The rearrangement uses TRBV21-1 and TRBJ2-1; whether TRBD2, the table's D call, matches the DNA was not checked. TRBV21-1 has pseudogene status. The CDR3 consists of 15 residues. CDR3 residues: CASPLRLAEYNEQFF. CDR3 nucleotide sequence: TGTGCCAGCCCCCTCCGACTAGCGGAATACAATGAGCAGTTCTTC.

The gene calls are TRBV27 and TRBJ1-1; 12 bases match TRBD1. CDR3 length: 17 amino acids. V trimming: 1 base; J trimming: 1 base; junction bases outside the gene matches: 4. Germline assignment: CDR1 MNHEY and CDR2 SMNVEV (reference sequence). The CDR3 loop reads CASSLWPGQGANTEAFF. The CDR3 DNA reads as TGTGCCAGCAGTTTATGGCCGGGACAGGGGGCGAACACTGAAGCTTTCTTT.

This chain joins TRBV4-1 and TRBJ2-2, with 10 bases identical to TRBD1. Germline V gene lookup returns CDR1 MGHRA and CDR2 YSYEKL. The CDR3 runs 16 residues. V was pared by 2 bases and J by 8 bases, with 8 bases of the junction left unmatched. In DNA form, the CDR3 reads TGCGCCAGCAGCCAAACCGGGACAGGGGAAGAGGGGGAGCTGTTTTTT. It translates to CASSQTGTGEEGELFF.

This rearrangement joins TRBV7-8 to TRBJ1-5; maybe TRBD1 (5 bases). V gave up 0 bases and J gave up 6 bases, with 9 bases separating them. The CDR3 spans 14 residues. The germline CDR1 and CDR2 sequences are SGHVS and FQNEAQ. The CDR3 DNA is TGTGCCAGCAGCTTAGCGCGGGGGGGTCAGCCCCAGCATTTT. Its translation is CASSLARGGQPQHF.

This clone was recorded a few times. The J gene is TRBJ1-4, the V gene TRBV25-1, with 8 bases aligning to TRBD1. V shed 3 bases, J shed 3 bases, and the junction held 9 bases outside the gene matches. The germline V gene encodes CDR1 MGHDK and CDR2 SYGVNS. This CDR3 spans 17 amino acids. Written as DNA, the CDR3 is TGTGCCAGCAGTGATTCCAGGGGGCTGTGGTCTAATGAAAAACTGTTTTTT. Its protein is CASSDSRGLWSNEKLFF. Variable domain in full (rest from reference TRBV25-1 and TRBJ1-4): EADIYQTPRYLVIGTGKKITLECSQTMGHDKMYWYQQDPGMELHLIHYSYGVNSTEKGDLSSESTVSRIRTEHFPLTLESARPSHTSQYLCASSDSRGLWSNEKLFFGSGTQLSVL.

The rearrangement joins TRBV7-9 to TRBJ1-1, with a weak D call TRBD1 (6 bases). Germline lookup yields CDR1 SEHNR and CDR2 FQNEAQ (reference sequence). Deletions cut 3 bases from V and 5 bases from J, with 16 bases between. The CDR3 is 15 amino acids. The CDR3 reads CASSFSREGGTEAFF. The CDR3 DNA sequence: TGTGCCAGCAGCTTCTCTAGGGAGGGGGGGACTGAAGCTTTCTTT.

The genes are TRBV4-3 and TRBJ2-1; TRBD2 matches at 9 bases. From germline, CDR1 is LGHNA and CDR2 YSLEER. With V trimmed by 4 bases and J by 0 bases, 7 bases remained unmatched. The CDR3 has 17 amino acids. The CDR3 sequence: CASSRGLALSSYNEQFF. The CDR3 coding sequence is TGCGCCAGCAGCCGCGGACTAGCGTTGAGCTCCTACAATGAGCAGTTCTTC.

The gene calls are TRBV9 and TRBJ1-3, with D unclear. Germline V gene data show CDR1 as SGDLS and CDR2 as YYNGEE. There are 14 residues in the CDR3. The ends were cut back, 4 bases at V and 2 bases at J, with 10 bases in the middle. The chain's CDR3 is CASSPVAAGNTIYF. CDR3 DNA sequence: TGTGCCAGCAGCCCCGTGGCAGCTGGAAACACCATATATTTT.

The table lists this clone with a few counts. The CDR3 DNA reads TGTGCCAGCAGCTTCAGGGGTGCGGAAAAACTGTTTTTT. Translation gives CASSFRGAEKLFF. This chain links TRBV13 with TRBJ1-4, with a possible D match to TRBD1 (6 bases). V was trimmed by 3 bases and J by 8 bases, leaving 10 bases between them. The germline V gene encodes CDR1 PRHDT and CDR2 FYEKMQ (reference sequence). CDR3 size: 13 residues. Complete variable domain (other parts from reference TRBV13 and TRBJ1-4): AAGVIQSPRHLIKEKRETATLKCYPIPRHDTVYWYQQGPGQDPQFLISFYEKMQSDKGSIPDRFSAQQFSDYHSELNMSSLELGDSALYFCASSFRGAEKLFFGSGTQLSVL.

The chain couples TRBV28 to TRBJ2-5, with D perhaps TRBD2 (6 bases). The CDR3 loop spans 15 amino acids. Germline V CDR1 and CDR2: MDHEN, SYDVKM. V was shortened by 2 bases and J by 5 bases, with 15 bases between the two germline ends. The CDR3 loop is CASSLRRGEGETQYF. The CDR3 bases are TGTGCCAGCAGTTTAAGGCGGGGAGAGGGGGAGACCCAGTACTTC.